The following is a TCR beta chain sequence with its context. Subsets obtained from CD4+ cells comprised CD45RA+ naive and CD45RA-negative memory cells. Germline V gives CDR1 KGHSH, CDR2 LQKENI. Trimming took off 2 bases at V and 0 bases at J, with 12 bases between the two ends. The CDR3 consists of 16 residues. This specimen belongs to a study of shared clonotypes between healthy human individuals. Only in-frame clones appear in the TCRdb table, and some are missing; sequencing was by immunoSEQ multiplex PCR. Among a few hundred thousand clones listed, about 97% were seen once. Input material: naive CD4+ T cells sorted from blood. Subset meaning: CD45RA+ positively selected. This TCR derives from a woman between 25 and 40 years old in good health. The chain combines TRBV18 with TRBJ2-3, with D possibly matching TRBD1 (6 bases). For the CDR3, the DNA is TGTGCCAGCTCACCAATTTTCACAGGGAGCACAGATACGCAGTATTTT. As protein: CASSPIFTGSTDTQYF.